The clone carrying this TCR beta chain was picked up one time. The germline V gene encodes CDR1 SQVTM and CDR2 ANQGSEA. The CDR3 has 12 amino acids. The data originate from a study of blood T cell repertoires in COVID-19. Study-level information: Material from acute and convalescent COVID-19 was sourced from the United States, Italy and Spain. The cDNA or gDNA used as material had been derived from T cells, B-cell-depleted T cells, or PBMCs.

In the authors' workflow: Amplification from reference gene primers served as the basis for estimated nucleated cell counts. TCRdb keeps only in-frame clones here, not all; method: immunoSEQ multiplex PCR. V and J calls and clone size come straight from that table; D and trimming were deduced from the DNA. The sample lists under 70,000 clones, around 80% occurring once. The source material was peripheral blood. The clonotype was recovered from a human donor in a cohort sampled during active COVID-19. The chain employs TRBV29-1 and TRBJ2-1; possibly TRBD1 for D (6 bases). CDR3 DNA: TGCACAAGGACAGTCTCCTACAATGAGCAGTTCTTC. As protein: CTRTVSYNEQFF.